This T cell receptor beta chain was recovered during a study of T cells in Graves' hyperthyroidism and ophthalmopathy. The CDR3 runs to 16 residues. In germline, CDR1 is DFQATT, CDR2 SNEGSKA (reference sequence). V was clipped by 3 bases and J by 7 bases; unmatched bases: 10. The diagnostic basis comprised clinical symptoms, serum thyroxine and TRAb, thyroid ultrasound and orbital computed tomography. Predating any ophthalmopathy symptoms, the blood sample was taken at first hyperthyroidism diagnosis. Points from the study as a whole: Most clonotypes that expanded in the thyroid above 0.001 also showed up in blood.

This clonotype was picked up many times. Its antigen is not known. From RNA transcripts, TCR beta CDR3 regions were amplified. Primed by the HTBI set, a first-round RT-PCR was run on the TCR CDR3. In TCRdb, the multiplex PCR reads were re-called with MiXCR into one record per CDR3 protein. The sample holds 300,000 to 450,000 distinct CDR3 sequences, approximately 18% seen once. This clonotype was sampled from a woman in her twenties or thirties with Graves' hyperthyroidism that later progressed to Graves' ophthalmopathy. The chain couples TRBV20-1 to TRBJ1-6; TRBD1 agrees at 9 bases. The specimen was blood. The CDR3 nucleotides read TGCAGTGCTAGGATCGGGGCGGGACAGGGAAATTCACCCCTCCACTTT. Translating it yields CSARIGAGQGNSPLHF.